The entry below gives a single TCR beta chain sequence along with its context. Other DNA sequences of this sample code for an identical CDR3. The sample is drawn from a study of T cell responses to AZD1222 COVID-19 vaccine. The assay was immunoSEQ multiplex PCR, and TCRdb's table has in-frame clones only and misses some. The sample yields about 120,000 clones, about 90% seen once. The specimen was peripheral blood, collected on day 0 of AZD1222 vaccination. This sequence was found in an adult in good health.

CDR3 region: CASSYSRQGKGGYTF. The CDR3 DNA sequence: TGTGCCAGCAGTTACTCGAGGCAGGGGAAAGGTGGCTACACCTTC. The chain joins TRBV6-5 to TRBJ1-2, with D perhaps matching TRBD1 (6 bases). The CDR3 totals 15 residues. In germline, CDR1 is MNHEY, CDR2 SVGAGI. The V and J ends lost 0 bases and 7 bases respectively, with 15 bases between them.